This T cell receptor (beta chain) was found in a study of CD8 T cells in Susac syndrome (dated by TCRdb to the late 2010s). With respect to the entire study: Repertoire sequencing was used to test whether CD8+ T cell activation and differentiation in Susac syndrome was antigen driven. The research as a whole found: The number of individuals in the TCR sequencing and HLA analysis was acknowledged as relatively small.

Trimmed from V: 3 bases; trimmed from J: 4 bases; junction bases lacking a gene match: 5. CDR1 is given as KGHDR and CDR2 as SFDVKD, both from the germline V gene. CDR3 length: 16 amino acids, cysteine to phenylalanine. The sequence is cut down to CDR3 DNA, 48 bases in frame from base 1. RNA was extracted using the RNeasy kit, and roughly 0.5 to 1 ug of the RNA was reverse transcribed with random hexamers. The immunoSEQ multiplex PCR assay, covering 54 Vbeta and 13 Jbeta segments, was used to amplify TCR beta CDR3 regions. Bias from PCR amplification was corrected by using a synthetic template baseline for primer optimization and for computational correction. The study's processing was this. Reads were annotated to V, D and J genes according to IMGT and were analyzed with immunoSEQ Analyzer, with only productive sequences retained. Clonality was calculated as one minus the Shannon entropy normalized by log2 of the number of productive unique sequences. For each patient and control, public and private clones were evaluated among the 100 most prevalent clones. Susac-specific clones were defined as absent from healthy and MS cohorts, around 1,000 published viral clones and other ImmuneACCESS disease sequences. TCRdb's own reprocessing of the public reads used fastp at Q25 and MiXCR and kept productive beta chains. Each entry merges the rows of one CDR3 protein and shows their most common DNA and genes. The V and J calls, along with clone size, are taken from TCRdb and not from the paper's own processing. For this sample there are a few hundred thousand distinct CDR3 sequences; around 92% appear just once. About 0.063% of the sample lies in the top ten.

Only a few counts were recorded for this clonotype. What this receptor recognizes is not known. No base-level quality is on record; no much larger clone is a single base apart. Peripheral blood CD8+ and CD4+ T cells from healthy donors, Susac syndrome patients and multiple sclerosis patients were profiled using high-throughput TCR beta sequencing. Multiple sclerosis controls were treatment-naive patients with stable or active relapsing-remitting disease fulfilling revised McDonald criteria. CD8+ TEMRA cells were enriched by FACS, while bulk CD8+ and CD4+ T cells were purified by magnetic negative isolation. Blood was collected in EDTA tubes and processed within 24 hours, with PBMCs isolated through density gradient centrifugation. PBMCs intended for TCR sequencing were cryopreserved in liquid nitrogen and were subsequently thawed in a 37 degrees C water bath. The sorted or isolated CD4+, CD8+ and CD8+ TEMRA cells had a purity of 90% or higher.

Here the chain combines TRBV24-1 and TRBJ2-7; TRBD2 agrees with 13 junctional bases. The TCR comes from a human donor with multiple sclerosis. The sequenced sample consisted of CD4+ T cells from PBMCs. The CDR3 is CATSDQGLAGIYEQYF. The DNA sequence reads TGTGCCACCAGTGATCAGGGACTAGCGGGAATTTACGAGCAGTACTTC.